The rows below give T cell receptor beta chains drawn from one sample of a study of cytomegalovirus exposure and HLA in healthy donors. This table comes from immunoSEQ multiplex PCR, and its TCRdb copy is limited to in-frame clones, with some not included. This table has 60,000 or so clones, 80% to 90% appearing once. Sequenced material: PBMCs. Receptors were obtained from a man in his thirties or forties in good health and CMV-seropositive. Each CDR3 is given with its conserved first and last residue. A D gene is named only where the DNA matches it firmly. A clone size is listed for some rows: how often the clone was seen (once, few, many), or a class if it is expanded.

j_call: TRBJ2-7
d_call: -
v_call: TRBV9
clone_size: -
cdr3_nt: TGTGCCAGCAGCGTAAGGGGTAGCTCCTACGAGCAGTACTTC
cdr3_aa: CASSVRGSSYEQYF

j_call: TRBJ2-7
d_call: -
v_call: TRBV7-2
clone_size: -
cdr3_nt: TGTGCCAGCAGCTCCGAGGCGGGTTTTAGCTCCTACGAGCAGTACTTC
cdr3_aa: CASSSEAGFSSYEQYF

j_call: TRBJ2-1
d_call: TRBD2
v_call: TRBV14
clone_size: -
cdr3_nt: TGTGCCAGCAGCCAAGATAATAGCGGGAGTCGTCAGTTCTTC
cdr3_aa: CASSQDNSGSRQFF

j_call: TRBJ2-1
d_call: TRBD1
v_call: TRBV6-5
clone_size: -
cdr3_nt: TGTGCCAGCCGACAGGGGGCTTGGAATGAGCAGTTCTTC
cdr3_aa: CASRQGAWNEQFF

j_call: TRBJ2-3
d_call: TRBD1
v_call: TRBV27
clone_size: -
cdr3_nt: TGTGCCAGCAGTTTGCTAGGTTCCGGGACAGGGGAGGCTGCTGATACGCAGTATTTT
cdr3_aa: CASSLLGSGTGEAADTQYF

j_call: TRBJ1-1
d_call: -
v_call: TRBV29-1
clone_size: -
cdr3_nt: TGCAGCGTTGGGGCCGTACAAGCTTTCTTT
cdr3_aa: CSVGAVQAFF

j_call: TRBJ2-1
d_call: TRBD2
v_call: TRBV27
clone_size: -
cdr3_nt: TGTGCCAGCAGCAGACTAGCGGGAGGGTACAATGAGCAGTTCTTC
cdr3_aa: CASSRLAGGYNEQFF

j_call: TRBJ2-3
d_call: TRBD2
v_call: TRBV19
clone_size: -
cdr3_nt: TGTGCCAGTAGTAAAAGGACTAGTGGGACAGATACGCAGTATTTT
cdr3_aa: CASSKRTSGTDTQYF

j_call: TRBJ2-2
d_call: TRBD1
v_call: TRBV28
clone_size: -
cdr3_nt: TGTGCCTCATCCGGGACAGAGACCGGGGAGCTGTTTTTT
cdr3_aa: CASSGTETGELFF

j_call: TRBJ2-3
d_call: -
v_call: TRBV11-2
clone_size: once
cdr3_nt: TGTGCCAGCAGCTTAAACCCGGGAGAGGGAACGCAGTATTTT
cdr3_aa: CASSLNPGEGTQYF

j_call: TRBJ2-1
d_call: TRBD1
v_call: TRBV19
clone_size: -
cdr3_nt: TGTGCCAGTAGTATAGGACGGACAGGGACAGGTAATGAGCAGTTCTTC
cdr3_aa: CASSIGRTGTGNEQFF

j_call: TRBJ2-5
d_call: TRBD2
v_call: TRBV30
clone_size: -
cdr3_nt: TGTGCCTGGAGTCTGACGACTAGCGGGAAGGAGACCCAGTACTTC
cdr3_aa: CAWSLTTSGKETQYF

j_call: TRBJ2-1
d_call: -
v_call: TRBV7-9
clone_size: -
cdr3_nt: TGTGCCAGCAGCTTAGCGGAGAGTTGTGAGCAGTTCTTC
cdr3_aa: CASSLAESCEQFF

j_call: TRBJ2-3
d_call: -
v_call: TRBV4-1
clone_size: few
cdr3_nt: TGCGCCAGCAAGTGGGGGGAAAGCACAGATACGCAGTATTTT
cdr3_aa: CASKWGESTDTQYF

j_call: TRBJ1-2
d_call: -
v_call: TRBV7-8
clone_size: -
cdr3_nt: TGTGCCAGCAGCTTAGAAACAGGGAACTATGGCTACACCTTC
cdr3_aa: CASSLETGNYGYTF

j_call: TRBJ1-2
d_call: -
v_call: TRBV28
clone_size: -
cdr3_nt: TGTGCCAGCTTTGGAGCTAACTATGGCTACACCTTC
cdr3_aa: CASFGANYGYTF

j_call: TRBJ1-4
d_call: -
v_call: TRBV29-1
clone_size: -
cdr3_nt: TGCAGCGTTGAGGGACATCCGGAACTGATTGAGCTGTTTTTT
cdr3_aa: CSVEGHPELIELFF

j_call: TRBJ1-2
d_call: -
v_call: TRBV28
clone_size: -
cdr3_nt: TGTGCCAGCCTAGAGTACTATGGCTACACCTTC
cdr3_aa: CASLEYYGYTF

j_call: TRBJ2-3
d_call: -
v_call: TRBV10-2
clone_size: -
cdr3_nt: TGCGCCAGCAGTGAGGCCAGGGGGAGGGATACGCAGTATTTT
cdr3_aa: CASSEARGRDTQYF

j_call: TRBJ2-4
d_call: TRBD2
v_call: TRBV5-5
clone_size: -
cdr3_nt: TGTGCCAGCAGCTTATTAAGACTAGCGGGAGAATCCAGAAACATTCAGTACTTC
cdr3_aa: CASSLLRLAGESRNIQYF

j_call: TRBJ2-7
d_call: -
v_call: TRBV30
clone_size: -
cdr3_nt: TGTGCCTGGAGCTGGGGGGAAGGCGAGCAGTACTTC
cdr3_aa: CAWSWGEGEQYF

j_call: TRBJ2-1
d_call: TRBD2
v_call: TRBV15
clone_size: -
cdr3_nt: TGTGCCACCAGCCCCGGGCTAGCGGGAAGTGAGCAGTTCTTC
cdr3_aa: CATSPGLAGSEQFF